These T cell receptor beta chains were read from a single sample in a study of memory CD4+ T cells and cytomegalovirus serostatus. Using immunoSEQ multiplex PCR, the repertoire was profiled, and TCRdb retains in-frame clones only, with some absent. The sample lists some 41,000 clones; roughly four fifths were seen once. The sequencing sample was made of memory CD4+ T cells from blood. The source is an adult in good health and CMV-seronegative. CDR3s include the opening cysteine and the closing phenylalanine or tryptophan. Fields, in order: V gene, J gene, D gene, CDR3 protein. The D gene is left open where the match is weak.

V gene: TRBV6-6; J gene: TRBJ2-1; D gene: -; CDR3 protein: CASSALGSTTEQFF
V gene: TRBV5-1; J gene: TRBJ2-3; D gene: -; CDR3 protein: CAAGDVGTDTQYF
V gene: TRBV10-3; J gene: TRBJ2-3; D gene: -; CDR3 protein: CAISGDLAPSTDTQYF
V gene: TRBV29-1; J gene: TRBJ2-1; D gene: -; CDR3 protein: CSTETGLDEQFF
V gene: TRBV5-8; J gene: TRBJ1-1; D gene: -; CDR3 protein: CASSLAGTGLAEAFF
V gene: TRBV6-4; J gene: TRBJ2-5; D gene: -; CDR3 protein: CASSDSGQTGASETQYF
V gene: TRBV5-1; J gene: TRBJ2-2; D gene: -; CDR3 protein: CASSLGDLTGNAGELFF
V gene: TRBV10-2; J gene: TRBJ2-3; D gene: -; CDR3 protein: CASSEPGNTDTQYF
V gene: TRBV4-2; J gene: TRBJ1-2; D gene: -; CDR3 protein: CASSSFSGGINGYTF
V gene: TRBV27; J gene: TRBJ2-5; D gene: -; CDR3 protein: CASSLNGKRRETQYF
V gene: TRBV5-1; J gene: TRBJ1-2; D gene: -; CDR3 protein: CASSLSQGANYGYTF
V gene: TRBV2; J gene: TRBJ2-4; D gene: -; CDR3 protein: CASSDPINIQYF
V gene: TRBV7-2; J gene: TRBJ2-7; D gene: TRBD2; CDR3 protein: CASSVKTGTSYEQYF
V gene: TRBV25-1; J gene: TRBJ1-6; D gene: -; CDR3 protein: CASSEYGRDVYSPLHF
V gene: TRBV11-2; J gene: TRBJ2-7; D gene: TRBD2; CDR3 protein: CASSLYSSGEQYF
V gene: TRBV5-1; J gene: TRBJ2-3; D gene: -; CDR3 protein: CASSSRSFQGGTDTQYF
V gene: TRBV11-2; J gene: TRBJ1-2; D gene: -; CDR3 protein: CASSLSWLRDGYTF
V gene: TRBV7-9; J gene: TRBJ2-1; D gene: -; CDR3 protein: CASSFDGYNEQFF
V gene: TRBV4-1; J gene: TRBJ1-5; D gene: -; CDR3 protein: CASSQEGGGNQPQHF
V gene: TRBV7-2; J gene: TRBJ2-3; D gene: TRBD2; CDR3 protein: CASSLVAGHTDTQYF
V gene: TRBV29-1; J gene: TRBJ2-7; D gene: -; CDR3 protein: CSVVGQLYEQYF
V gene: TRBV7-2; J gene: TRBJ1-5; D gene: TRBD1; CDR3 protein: CASSLRTGGDQPQHF
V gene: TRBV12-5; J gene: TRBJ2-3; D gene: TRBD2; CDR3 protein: CASGLGLAGGTDTQYF
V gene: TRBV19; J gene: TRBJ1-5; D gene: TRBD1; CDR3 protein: CASSMTGYAQPQHF
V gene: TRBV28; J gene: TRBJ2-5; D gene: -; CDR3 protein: CASSLTGSRAETQYF
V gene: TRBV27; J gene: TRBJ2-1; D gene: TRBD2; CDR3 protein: CASSLRLAGGLASPPNEQFF
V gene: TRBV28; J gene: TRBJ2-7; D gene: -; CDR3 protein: CASRRDENYEQYF
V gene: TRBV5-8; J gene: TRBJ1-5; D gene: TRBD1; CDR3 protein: CASSPDRDRADQPQHF
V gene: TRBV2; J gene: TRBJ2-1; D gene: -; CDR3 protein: CASIPGVSSYNEQFF
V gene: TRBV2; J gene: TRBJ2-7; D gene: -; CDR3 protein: CASSELGSYEQYF
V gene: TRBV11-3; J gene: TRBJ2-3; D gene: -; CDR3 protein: CASSSRDSADTQYF
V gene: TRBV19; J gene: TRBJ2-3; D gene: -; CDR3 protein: CASSIVAALTDTQYF
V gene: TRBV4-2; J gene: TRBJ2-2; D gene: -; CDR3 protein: CASSQDGVNTGELFF
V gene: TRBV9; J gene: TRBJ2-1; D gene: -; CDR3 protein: CASDEGEHGEQFF
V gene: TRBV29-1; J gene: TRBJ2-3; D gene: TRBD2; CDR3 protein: CSVDGSREGSTDTQYF
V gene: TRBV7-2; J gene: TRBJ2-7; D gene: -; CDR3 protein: CASSPYSGEQYF
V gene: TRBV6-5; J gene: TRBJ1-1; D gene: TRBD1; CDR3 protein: CASSTPGQATEAFF
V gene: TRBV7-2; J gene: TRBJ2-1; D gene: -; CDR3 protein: CASSPVTRVYNEQFF
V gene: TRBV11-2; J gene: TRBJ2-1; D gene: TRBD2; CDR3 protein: CASSLVGDLAGSYNEQFF
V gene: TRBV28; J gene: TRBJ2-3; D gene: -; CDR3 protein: CAGQGTTDTQYF
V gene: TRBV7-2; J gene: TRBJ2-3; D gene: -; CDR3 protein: CASSSEGVVADTQYF
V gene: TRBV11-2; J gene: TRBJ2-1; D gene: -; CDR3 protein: CASSVDSYNEQFF
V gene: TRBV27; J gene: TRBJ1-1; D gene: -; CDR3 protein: CASSFDHNTEAFF
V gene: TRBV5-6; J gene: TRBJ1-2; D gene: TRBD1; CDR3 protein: CASSLTPTGDGYGYTF
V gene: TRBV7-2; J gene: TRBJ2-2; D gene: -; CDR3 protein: CASSFLMTRNTGELFF
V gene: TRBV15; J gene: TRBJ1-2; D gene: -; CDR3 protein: CATSRKTGSEGYTF
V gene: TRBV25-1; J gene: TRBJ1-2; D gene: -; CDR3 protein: CASSEPRQGVGGYTF
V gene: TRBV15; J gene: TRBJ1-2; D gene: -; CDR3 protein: CATSPSKAYGYTF
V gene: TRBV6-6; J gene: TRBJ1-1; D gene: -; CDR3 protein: CASSYGQKNTEAFF
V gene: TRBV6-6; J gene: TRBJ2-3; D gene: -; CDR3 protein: CASSWDTTTRRTQYF